The rows below give T cell receptor beta chains drawn from one sample of a study of PD-L1 blockade in urothelial cancer. Sequencing used immunoSEQ multiplex PCR; TCRdb keeps in-frame clones, though not all of them. The data hold some 89,000 clones, with over 75% observed a single time. The specimen comprised PBMCs, sampled around atezolizumab (anti-PD-L1) treatment. The receptors were sampled from a man between 60 and 75 years old with urothelial cancer. Each CDR3 is given with its conserved first and last residue. A D gene is named only where the DNA matches it firmly. Clone sizes are given selectively: once, few, many, or a class where the clone is expanded.

>.|.|TRBJ1-1|TRBV5-4
CASSWGGTPNTEAFF
TGTGCCAGCAGCTGGGGAGGGACACCGAACACTGAAGCTTTCTTT
>.|.|TRBJ2-2|TRBV6-6
CASRLESMNTGELFF
TGTGCCAGCAGATTGGAGAGTATGAACACCGGGGAGCTGTTTTTT
>TRBD1|once|TRBJ1-6|TRBV2
CASRGQGGSPLHF
TGTGCCAGCAGGGGACAGGGTGGATCACCCCTCCACTTT
>TRBD1|.|TRBJ2-1|TRBV6-1
CASSGISGQLYNEQFF
TGTGCCAGCAGTGGTATCTCGGGACAGCTCTACAATGAGCAGTTCTTC
>.|few|TRBJ2-2|TRBV7-2
CASSRPETDTGELFF
TGTGCCAGCAGCCGCCCGGAGACTGACACCGGGGAGCTGTTTTTT
>TRBD2|few|TRBJ2-3|TRBV27
CASRTSGYNTQYF
TGTGCCAGCAGGACTAGCGGGTATAATACGCAGTATTTT
>TRBD1|.|TRBJ2-7|TRBV6-6
CASSYGTGAPYEQYF
TGTGCCAGCAGTTACGGGACAGGGGCCCCCTACGAGCAGTACTTC
>.|.|TRBJ2-7|TRBV9
CASSVAPTLSYEQYF
TGTGCCAGCAGCGTAGCGCCTACCCTCTCCTACGAGCAGTACTTC
>.|.|TRBJ2-2|TRBV27
CASSPPNTGNPGELFF
TGTGCCAGCAGTCCGCCGAATACAGGGAACCCCGGGGAGCTGTTTTTT
>TRBD1|many|TRBJ1-3|TRBV7-3
CASSLTGGNSGNTIYF
TGTGCCAGCAGCTTAACAGGGGGCAACTCTGGAAACACCATATATTTT
>TRBD1|.|TRBJ1-1|TRBV27
CASSLDRGTEAFF
TGTGCCAGCAGTCTCGACAGGGGCACTGAAGCTTTCTTT
>.|once|TRBJ1-4|TRBV6-6
CASNAGLPNEKLFF
TGTGCCAGCAACGCAGGGCTCCCTAATGAAAAACTGTTTTTT
>.|.|TRBJ1-1|TRBV19
CASTGRVSTEAFF
TGTGCCAGTACAGGTCGCGTATCGACTGAAGCTTTCTTT
>TRBD1|once|TRBJ2-7|TRBV11-1
CASSKGQVSYEQYF
TGTGCCAGCAGCAAAGGACAGGTTTCCTACGAGCAGTACTTC
>.|many|TRBJ1-3|TRBV30
CAWGPRRNTIYF
TGTGCCTGGGGGCCCCGTAGGAACACCATATATTTT
>TRBD1|.|TRBJ1-5|TRBV6-6
CASSYRQGARVQPQHF
TGTGCCAGCAGTTACCGACAGGGGGCAAGAGTTCAGCCCCAGCATTTT
>TRBD2|.|TRBJ2-2|TRBV30
CAWRKLAGEAGELFF
TGTGCCTGGAGAAAACTAGCGGGGGAAGCCGGGGAGCTGTTTTTT
>.|.|TRBJ2-7|TRBV6-5
CASSVEGLNEQYF
TGTGCCAGCAGCGTGGAGGGCCTCAACGAGCAGTACTTC
>.|.|TRBJ2-3|TRBV19
CASSIGGQADTQYF
TGTGCCAGTAGTATAGGAGGGCAGGCAGATACGCAGTATTTT
>.|.|TRBJ1-3|TRBV6-6
CASRVAPHDGNTIYF
TGTGCCAGCCGGGTTGCACCGCACGATGGAAACACCATATATTTT
>.|.|TRBJ2-7|TRBV5-1
CASSHPRGGQDYEQYF
TGCGCCAGCAGTCACCCTAGGGGGGGACAGGACTACGAGCAGTACTTC
>.|.|TRBJ2-3|TRBV7-3
CASSPGTYSTDTQYF
TGTGCCAGCAGCCCAGGGACATATAGCACAGATACGCAGTATTTT
>.|.|TRBJ1-5|TRBV9
CASSGGRGGQPQHF
TGTGCCAGCAGCGGGGGAAGGGGCGGCCAGCCCCAGCATTTT
>TRBD1|.|TRBJ1-1|TRBV5-1
CASSYTGGMNTEAFF
TGCGCCAGCAGCTACACAGGGGGGATGAACACTGAAGCTTTCTTT
>TRBD1|.|TRBJ2-2|TRBV6-5
CAARGLPGELFF
TGTGCCGCTAGGGGGCTTCCCGGGGAGCTGTTTTTT
>.|.|TRBJ2-3|TRBV6-6
CASSYEWQGTDTQYF
TGTGCCAGCAGTTACGAGTGGCAGGGGACAGATACGCAGTATTTT
>.|.|TRBJ2-3|TRBV4-3
CASSQEGGNTQYF
TGCGCCAGCAGCCAAGAAGGCGGAAATACGCAGTATTTT
>.|.|TRBJ2-3|TRBV7-3
CASSFQGELADTQYF
TGTGCCAGCAGCTTTCAAGGGGAATTGGCAGATACGCAGTATTTT
>.|.|TRBJ2-3|TRBV2
CASKAESGTDTQYF
TGTGCCAGCAAGGCAGAGAGCGGCACAGATACGCAGTATTTT
>TRBD1|.|TRBJ2-3|TRBV7-3
CASKLLTGGRADTQYF
TGTGCCAGCAAGCTCCTTACAGGGGGAAGGGCAGATACGCAGTATTTT
>.|.|TRBJ1-2|TRBV6-5
CASTAGELYGYTF
TGTGCCAGCACCGCGGGAGAGTTGTATGGCTACACCTTC
>.|.|TRBJ2-5|TRBV6-6
CASIPGQTQETQYF
TGTGCCAGCATTCCTGGGCAGACCCAAGAGACCCAGTACTTC
>.|few|TRBJ2-7|TRBV6-1
CASSEQGGINEQYF
TGTGCCAGCAGTGAACAGGGGGGCATCAACGAGCAGTACTTC
>TRBD2|.|TRBJ2-1|TRBV6-5
CASSYSRGRVNEQFF
TGTGCCAGCAGTTATTCCCGGGGGAGGGTCAATGAGCAGTTCTTC
>TRBD1|.|TRBJ2-1|TRBV5-1
CASSPRTGHNEQFF
TGCGCCAGCAGCCCGAGGACAGGACACAATGAGCAGTTCTTC
>.|.|TRBJ2-5|TRBV5-1
CASSLAKAETQYF
TGCGCCAGCAGCTTGGCCAAAGCAGAGACCCAGTACTTC
>.|.|TRBJ1-1|TRBV11-3
CASSFLSGSEAFF
TGTGCCAGCAGCTTCTTATCGGGGTCTGAAGCTTTCTTT
>TRBD2|.|TRBJ2-5|TRBV19
CASSIRLAQETQYF
TGTGCCAGTAGTATCAGACTAGCCCAAGAGACCCAGTACTTC
>.|.|TRBJ2-2|TRBV11-3
CASSFTTTGELFF
TGTGCCAGCAGCTTCACTACCACCGGGGAGCTGTTTTTT
>.|.|TRBJ1-1|TRBV27
CASRGRGPAARTEAFF
TGTGCCAGCAGAGGTCGGGGTCCCGCCGCGAGGACTGAAGCTTTCTTT
>.|.|TRBJ1-4|TRBV9
CASSSRDITNEKLFF
TGTGCCAGCAGTTCCCGGGACATAACTAATGAAAAACTGTTTTTT
>TRBD1|.|TRBJ2-2|TRBV30
CAWTDRGLGELFF
TGTGCCTGGACAGACAGGGGCTTGGGGGAGCTGTTTTTT
>.|.|TRBJ2-7|TRBV14
CASSQLQTKPPYEQYF
TGTGCCAGCAGCCAACTTCAGACTAAGCCCCCCTACGAGCAGTACTTC
>TRBD2|.|TRBJ2-2|TRBV9
CASSVGGGGRLYGELFF
TGTGCCAGCAGCGTTGGAGGTGGCGGGAGGTTATATGGGGAGCTGTTTTTT
>.|.|TRBJ2-1|TRBV28
CASSFIQGTKLSYNEQFF
TGTGCCAGCAGTTTTATTCAGGGAACGAAACTAAGTTACAATGAGCAGTTCTTC
>.|.|TRBJ2-1|TRBV4-2
CASSQEQGYEQFF
TGTGCCAGCAGCCAAGAGCAGGGTTACGAGCAGTTCTTC
>.|.|TRBJ2-1|TRBV2
CAVSDTESYNEQFF
TGTGCCGTATCCGACACTGAATCCTACAATGAGCAGTTCTTC
>.|.|TRBJ2-2|TRBV7-3
CASSRGGDTGELFF
TGTGCCAGCAGCAGGGGGGGCGACACCGGGGAGCTGTTTTTT
>.|.|TRBJ2-7|TRBV18
CASSPPTVFYEQYF
TGTGCCAGCTCACCACCGACAGTATTCTACGAGCAGTACTTC
>.|.|TRBJ1-1|TRBV6-1
CASSEQEKDFFEAFF
TGTGCCAGCAGTGAACAGGAAAAGGACTTTTTCGAAGCTTTCTTT
>TRBD2|.|TRBJ2-1|TRBV28
CASSTDRTSGRNWNEQFF
TGTGCCAGCAGTACGGACAGGACTAGCGGGAGGAATTGGAATGAGCAGTTCTTC
>TRBD1|.|TRBJ2-7|TRBV5-4
CASSGFRTGRGYEQYF
TGTGCCAGCAGCGGCTTCAGGACAGGACGAGGGTACGAGCAGTACTTC
>.|.|TRBJ2-7|TRBV11-3
CASQMGTGEQYF
TGTGCCAGTCAGATGGGAACGGGGGAGCAGTACTTC
>.|.|TRBJ1-1|TRBV7-9
CASSSRRGSYTEAFF
TGTGCCAGCAGCTCCAGAAGGGGCTCTTACACTGAAGCTTTCTTT
>.|.|TRBJ1-2|TRBV10-2
CASSEMSKHGYTF
TGCGCCAGCAGTGAGATGAGTAAACATGGCTACACCTTC
>.|.|TRBJ2-7|TRBV30
CAWSGERAGEQYF
TGTGCCTGGAGTGGGGAGAGGGCGGGCGAGCAGTACTTC